This T cell receptor beta chain was found in a study of shared clonotypes between healthy human individuals. The protocol was immunoSEQ multiplex PCR, while the TCRdb copy is restricted to in-frame clones and leaves out a portion. The table includes over 950,000 clones, 70% to 80% detected once. Study conclusions and caveats: Generally, estimated richness proved larger in naive subsets than it did in memory subsets. The represented genetic and exposure-history diversity was limited by the small number of donors. Rarefaction showed that sequencing of sorted subsets was incomplete (despite large depth).

CDR1 and CDR2 (germline): MDHEN, SYDVKM. Trimming took 5 bases from V and 3 from J, leaving 11 bases between them. The CDR3 extends over 13 amino acids. For this clone: Antigen specificity is unknown. At the DNA level, this CDR3 is encoded by other sequences in the same sample as well.

This sequence joins TRBV28 and TRBJ2-7; D is uncertain. The sequencing sample was made of memory CD4+ T cells from PBMCs. Stated subset: CD45RA-negative fraction. The receptor comes from a man younger than 35 in good health. Some clones in this sample may be carry-over from other donors' samples. The CDR3 sequence is CASSPPPGYEQYF. The CDR3 region has the DNA TGTGCCAGCAGTCCCCCCCCCGGCTACGAGCAGTACTTC.